This T cell receptor beta chain came from a study of Ad26.COV2.S vaccination and SARS-CoV-2 variants. Germline V CDR1 and CDR2: SGHTS, YDEGEE. The CDR3 is 12 amino acids. V lost 0 bases and J 12 bases, leaving 9 bases between the germline ends. Treatment specified: roughly 18 received Ad26.COV2.S at low or high dose, single or two shots; roughly five received placebo; per-sample allocation not given. Day 63 after the first injection of vaccine or placebo was the sampling time. Clones were read by immunoSEQ multiplex PCR, and TCRdb kept only the in-frame ones, dropping some. The sample lists over 450,000 clones; approximately 90% were seen once.

The TCR sequence derives from a person aged 18 to 65 who received the Ad26.COV2.S COVID-19 vaccine or a placebo. This specimen was peripheral blood, taken in a trial of Ad26.COV2.S vaccine versus placebo. J is TRBJ1-4 and V is TRBV5-8; D is possibly TRBD1 (6 bases). The CDR3 DNA is TGTGCCAGCAGCTTGGCTCGGACAGAACTGTTTTTT. This encodes CASSLARTELFF.